Listed here is a single TCR beta chain. The sample is drawn from a study of human CD4 T cells and Enterobacteriaceae. Only in-frame clones appear in the TCRdb table, and some are missing; sequencing was by immunoSEQ multiplex PCR. The table lists some 26,000 clones, roughly 80% of them singletons. Sorting took every CD4+ cell except CD45RA+CCR7+CD95- naive cells, reaching over 95% purity. CD4+ T cells and monocytes were enriched with CD4 and CD14 microbeads. The CDR3 spans 13 residues. CDR1 is MNHNS, CDR2 SASEGT, per germline. V dropped 8 bases and J dropped 7; count of bases not matched to a gene: 3. J is TRBJ2-1 and V is TRBV6-1, with 12 positions matching TRBD2. This receptor was taken from a human donor in good health. The sequencing input was memory CD4+ T cells from blood. DNA for the CDR3: TGTGCCAGCGGACTAGCGGGGTCTAATGAGCAGTTCTTC. This gives the protein CASGLAGSNEQFF.